The 13 T cell receptor beta chains reported below all come from one sample, sequenced in a study of blood T cells in healthy people across ages. It was with a sample-barcoded 5' primer and a J-beta primer mix that a second PCR of roughly 6 to 12 cycles was run. TCRdb ran MiXCR on the 5' RACE reads and lists one entry per CDR3 protein. The repertoire holds hundreds of thousands of distinct CDR3 sequences, with 58% as singletons. The sequenced sample was blood. Source of these receptors: a man in his thirties or forties in good health.

This clonotype was found many times. This chain uses TRBV4-2 with TRBJ2-3; no clear D. Trimming took off 1 base at V and 4 bases at J, with 9 bases between the two ends. The CDR3 extends over 14 amino acids. Germline CDR1 LGHNA, CDR2 YNFKEQ. In DNA form, the CDR3 reads TGTGCCAGCAGCCAAGTGGAGAGACCAGATACGCAGTATTTT. This gives the protein CASSQVERPDTQYF.

The rearrangement joins TRBV20-1 to TRBJ2-1, with 14 positions matching TRBD2. V was pared by 5 bases and J by 10 bases, with 10 bases of the junction left unmatched. CDR1 is DFQATT and CDR2 is SNEGSKA in the germline V gene (reference sequence). This CDR3 has 15 residues. The CDR3 spells CSAPAGTSGRWEQFF. The CDR3, as DNA: TGCAGTGCTCCCGCCGGGACTAGCGGGAGATGGGAGCAGTTCTTC.

The genes are TRBV12-3 or TRBV12-4 and TRBJ1-2; D unclear. The CDR3 is 13 amino acids. Deletions cut 5 bases from V and 6 bases from J, with 13 bases between. The CDR3 region is CASSLHGSHGYTF. The DNA for the CDR3 is TGTGCCAGCAGTCTCCATGGGTCTCATGGCTACACCTTC.

The chain combines TRBV6-4 with TRBJ2-1, with D hard to call. Trimming removed 7 bases from V and 8 bases from J, with 3 bases in between. Germline CDR1 reads MRHNA; CDR2 reads SNTAGT. The CDR3 has 9 amino acids. CDR3 nucleotide sequence: TGTGCCAGCAATGATGAGCAGTTCTTC. Amino acids: CASNDEQFF.

The gene calls are TRBV25-1 and TRBJ1-2, with TRBD1 as a possible D gene (6 bases). Germline CDR1 reads MGHDK; CDR2 reads SYGVNS. V lost 2 bases and J lost 8, with 21 bases in between. The CDR3 loop spans 16 amino acids. The DNA of the CDR3 is TGTGCCAGCAGTGAAGGCTCCGGGGGGCTTCAGCACGGCTACACCTTC. Translating gives CASSEGSGGLQHGYTF.

The rearrangement links TRBV28 to TRBJ2-3, with D perhaps being TRBD1 or TRBD2 (5 bases each). V lost 6 bases and J 0 bases, leaving 13 bases between the germline ends. Germline lookup yields CDR1 MDHEN and CDR2 SYDVKM. This CDR3 contains 15 residues. CDR3 nucleotides: TGTGCCAGCAGGGCACTAGGGGCTAGCACAGATACGCAGTATTTT. This translates into CASRALGASTDTQYF.

The chain has TRBV10-3 and TRBJ2-1; D might be TRBD2 (5 bases). This CDR3 is 13 amino acids long. With 10 bases removed from V and 8 bases from J, the gap between germline ends came to 18 bases. Germline V gene sequence: CDR1 ENHRY, CDR2 SYGVKD. CDR3 coding DNA: TGTGCCACCCGGGGTGGGAGTATCGATGAGCAGTTCTTC. Translated: CATRGGSIDEQFF.

This clonotype was recorded a few times. This chain connects TRBV20-1 to TRBJ1-5; TRBD1 aligns across 7 bases. Germline CDR1 is DFQATT and CDR2 is SNEGSKA (reference sequence). After removal of 0 bases from V and 7 bases from J, the junction contained 3 bases not matched to a gene. There are 13 residues in the CDR3. CDR3 amino acids: CSARETGWQPQHF. As DNA, the CDR3 is TGCAGTGCTAGAGAGACAGGGTGGCAGCCCCAGCATTTT.

This chain uses TRBV11-2 with TRBJ2-6; D is possibly TRBD1 (8 bases). CDR3 size: 18 residues. V was trimmed by 0 bases and J by 3 bases, leaving 15 bases between them. The germline V gene has CDR1 SGHAT and CDR2 FQNNGV. The CDR3 coding sequence is TGTGCCAGCAGCTTAGACGGACAGGGAGGGCTTGGGGCCAACGTCCTGACTTTC. Protein product: CASSLDGQGGLGANVLTF.

The rearrangement joins TRBV29-1 to TRBJ1-2; D uncertain. The CDR3 loop spans 13 amino acids. In germline, CDR1 is SQVTM, CDR2 ANQGSEA. V shed 2 bases and J shed 5 bases, with 12 bases lying between them. The CDR3 sequence: CSVESGRHYGYTF. CDR3 in DNA: TGCAGCGTTGAATCCGGGAGGCATTATGGCTACACCTTC.

The rearrangement links TRBV30 to TRBJ2-3; the match to TRBD2 covers 13 bases. Germline CDR1 and CDR2: GTSNPN and SVGIG (reference sequence). The CDR3 is 15 residues long. J was trimmed by 2 bases and V by 3 bases; bases with no gene match: 2. This chain's CDR3 is CAWRGLAGATDTQYF. The CDR3 nucleotides read TGTGCCTGGAGAGGACTAGCGGGGGCCACAGATACGCAGTATTTT.

The chain employs TRBV5-1 and TRBJ2-1; 8 bases are shared with TRBD2. CDR1 is SGHRS and CDR2 is YFSETQ in the germline V gene. The CDR3 loop spans 18 amino acids. Trimming at V came to 1 base and at J to 6 bases, leaving 15 bases not matched to a gene. CDR3 amino acids: CASSLIASGGTLSNEQFF. The CDR3 DNA reads as TGCGCCAGCAGCTTGATAGCAAGCGGGGGAACTCTCTCCAATGAGCAGTTCTTC.

The chain links TRBV28 to TRBJ1-6; TRBD1 agrees at 11 bases. The V and J ends lost 7 bases and 11 bases, in that order; junction bases with no gene match: 7. The CDR3 loop spans 14 amino acids. Germline V gives CDR1 MDHEN, CDR2 SYDVKM. CDR3 nucleotide sequence: TGTGCCAGCAAAGGGACAGGGGGTAGTCCACCCCTCCACTTT. Amino acids: CASKGTGGSPPLHF.